This T cell receptor (beta chain) was recovered during a study of shared clonotypes between healthy human individuals. Study-wide findings and caveats: Clonotypes shared by all four donors outscored non-shared clonotypes in generation probability.

At a deep level, the assay was run. In the authors' methods: Because ImmunoSEQ provided only junction sequences with no quality scores, the filtering differed. Measured with immunoSEQ multiplex PCR; TCRdb has only the in-frame clones, and not every one. V and J calls plus clone size are reproduced from that table; the DNA served to infer D and trimming. Here the sample spans hundreds of thousands of clones, approximately 95% being singletons. A remark on this clone: Antigen: not known.

CDR3 length: 13 amino acids. Germline V gene lookup returns CDR1 SGHDT and CDR2 YYEEEE. The germline V and J ends were trimmed by 2 bases and 8 bases, with 13 bases remaining between them. The sample consisted of naive CD4+ T cells sorted from blood. As for subset: CD45RA+ positively selected. J is TRBJ1-2 and V is TRBV5-6; the D is unclear. This sequence was found in a young woman in good health. CDR3 DNA sequence: TGTGCCAGCAGCTTAGGGTCGAATGGGGGCTACACCTTC. It encodes CASSLGSNGGYTF.